The 29 T cell receptor beta chains given below trace back to one sample, sequenced in a study of blood T cell repertoires in COVID-19. Produced via immunoSEQ multiplex PCR; TCRdb's table is partial and in-frame only. The sample yields 300,000 to 350,000 clones, around 86% seen once. Sequenced input: PBMCs or T cells enriched from blood (not recorded which). The source of these receptors is a woman aged 40-49 years with acute COVID-19.

The chain has TRBV5-4 and TRBJ1-1; weak D call: TRBD1 (5 bases). CDR1 and CDR2 (germline): SGHNT, YYREEE (reference sequence). The CDR3 totals 16 residues. V lost 0 bases and J lost 5, with 17 bases in between. The CDR3 sequence is CASSLAPQGGGTEAFF. The CDR3 DNA sequence: TGTGCCAGCAGCTTGGCCCCCCAGGGAGGAGGTACTGAAGCTTTCTTT.

The rearrangement links TRBV2 to TRBJ1-6; perhaps TRBD1 as D (5 bases). The CDR3 has 14 residues. Germline CDR1 is SNHLY and CDR2 is FYNNEI. V lost 2 bases and J 10 bases, leaving 12 bases between the germline ends. The CDR3 DNA is TGTGCCAGCAGTGAACTCAGGGTGGGGTCACCCCTCCACTTT. As protein: CASSELRVGSPLHF.

The V call is TRBV19, the J call TRBJ1-2; TRBD1 matches at 9 bases. Trimming at V came to 5 bases and at J to 4 bases, leaving 8 bases not matched to a gene. Germline CDR1 reads LNHDA; CDR2 reads SQIVND (reference sequence). The CDR3 totals 15 residues. The CDR3 sequence is CASSVDRGEVYGYTF. The CDR3 coding sequence is TGTGCCAGTAGTGTCGACAGGGGGGAGGTCTATGGCTACACCTTC.

The chain combines TRBV7-2 with TRBJ2-7; maybe TRBD1 (5 bases). Germline CDR1 SGHTA, CDR2 FQGNSA. The V end was cut by 3 bases, the J end by 6 bases, with 12 bases between. The CDR3 consists of 13 residues. CDR3 coding DNA: TGTGCCAGCAGCTTTAGTACAGGCGCCGAGCAGTACTTC. Protein product: CASSFSTGAEQYF.

The chain couples TRBV14 to TRBJ2-1; 14 nucleotides align to TRBD2. Unmatched junction bases numbered 14, after V lost 4 bases and J lost 6 bases. The CDR3 sequence is 19 residues long. In germline, CDR1 is SGHDN, CDR2 FVKESK. CDR3 nucleotide sequence: TGTGCCAGCAGCCCCCTCCGCGGTTCCGGGACTAGCGGGAGCAATGAGCAGTTCTTC. Protein: CASSPLRGSGTSGSNEQFF.

The V gene is TRBV4-3, the J gene TRBJ1-6; TRBD1 agrees at 7 bases. CDR3 length: 14 amino acids. The germline V gene has CDR1 LGHNA and CDR2 YSLEER. The V and J ends lost 4 bases and 8 bases, in that order; junction bases with no gene match: 5. In DNA, the CDR3 is TGCGCCAGCAGCCTGGACAGGAGATATTCACCCCTCCACTTT. As protein: CASSLDRRYSPLHF.

This clone has a handful of counts. The V gene is TRBV28, the J gene TRBJ2-7, with 9 bases that match TRBD1. V was clipped by 2 bases and J by 1 base; unmatched bases: 6. CDR3 length: 16 residues. The germline CDR1 and CDR2 sequences are MDHEN and SYDVKM. CDR3 nucleotides: TGTGCCAGCAGTTTAGGATTCGGGACAGGGTCCTACGAGCAGTACTTC. This translates into CASSLGFGTGSYEQYF.

The chain joins TRBV27 to TRBJ2-5; possible D gene TRBD1, 5 bases. Per the germline V gene, CDR1 is MNHEY and CDR2 is SMNVEV (reference sequence). The CDR3 contains 15 residues. The V end lost 1 base, the J end lost 3 bases, and 12 bases lay between the germline ends. This chain's CDR3 is CASSLYTGREETQYF. Written as DNA, the CDR3 is TGTGCCAGCAGTTTATATACCGGCAGGGAAGAGACCCAGTACTTC.

V and J are TRBV5-1 and TRBJ1-4, with 7 bases matching TRBD1. J gave up 0 bases and V 0 bases, and 2 bases lay outside the gene matches. Per germline, CDR1 SGHRS and CDR2 YFSETQ. This CDR3 spans 16 amino acids. The CDR3 DNA reads as TGCGCCAGCAGCTTGGGTGACAGGGCAACTAATGAAAAACTGTTTTTT. Translating gives CASSLGDRATNEKLFF.

This clone was counted between two and nine times. The chain carries TRBV27 and TRBJ2-1; a possible D gene is TRBD1 (6 bases). V dropped 1 base and J dropped 3 bases, with 13 bases sitting between them. The CDR3 has 16 residues. CDR1 is MNHEY and CDR2 is SMNVEV in the germline V gene (reference sequence). CDR3: CASSLYRDTYYNEQFF. The CDR3 DNA reads as TGTGCCAGCAGTTTATACCGGGACACCTACTACAATGAGCAGTTCTTC.

The genes are TRBV15 and TRBJ1-6; D uncertain. CDR3 length: 16 amino acids. With 1 base removed from V and 8 bases from J, the gap between germline ends came to 15 bases. Germline V lookup: CDR1 LNHNV, CDR2 YYDKDF (reference sequence). The CDR3 sequence is CATSRGTPLGDSPLHF. In nucleotides, the CDR3 is TGTGCCACCAGCAGAGGTACACCACTAGGCGATTCACCCCTCCACTTT.

This chain uses TRBV24-1 with TRBJ2-5; the match to TRBD1 covers 9 bases. This CDR3 has 15 amino acids. Germline CDR1 and CDR2: KGHDR and SFDVKD. Trimming took 0 bases from V and 5 from J; bases not matched to a gene: 3. The CDR3: CATSDLGQGSETQYF. CDR3 DNA: TGTGCCACCAGTGATTTGGGACAGGGGTCGGAGACCCAGTACTTC.

The gene calls are TRBV5-8 and TRBJ2-1, with D hard to call. Germline V lookup: CDR1 SGHTS, CDR2 YDEGEE. V lost 0 bases, J lost 7 bases, and 11 bases lay in between. The CDR3 length is 14 residues. The CDR3 nucleotides read TGTGCCAGCAGCTTGGGTCCAGCGCGAAATGAGCAGTTCTTC. It specifies CASSLGPARNEQFF.

This clone occurred once. V usage is TRBV11-2 and J usage is TRBJ1-2, with D maybe TRBD1 (5 bases). V lost 5 bases, J lost 4 bases, and 11 bases lay in between. This CDR3 contains 13 residues. Germline V CDR1 and CDR2: SGHAT, FQNNGV. CDR3: CASSPGLIYGYTF. CDR3 DNA: TGTGCCAGCAGCCCGGGACTGATCTATGGCTACACCTTC.

The rearrangement links TRBV7-8 to TRBJ1-5; D is ambiguous. Trimming took 1 base from V and 5 from J, leaving 12 bases between them. CDR1 and CDR2 from the germline V gene are SGHVS and FQNEAQ. The CDR3 has 15 amino acids. The CDR3 is CASSLGGSVDQPQHF. The CDR3 region has the DNA TGTGCCAGCAGCTTAGGAGGCAGCGTGGATCAGCCCCAGCATTTT.

The rearrangement joins TRBV12-3 or TRBV12-4 to TRBJ1-2; D is undetermined. V lost 1 base and J lost 5, with 5 bases in between. The CDR3 has 12 amino acids. The CDR3 DNA sequence: TGTGCCAGCAGTTTAGGCAGTTATGGCTACACCTTC. It encodes CASSLGSYGYTF.

The V gene is TRBV7-2, the J gene TRBJ1-5, with TRBD1 matching 7 bases. J gave up 5 bases and V 5 bases, and 6 bases lay outside the gene matches. The germline V gene encodes CDR1 SGHTA and CDR2 FQGNSA. The CDR3 sequence is 14 residues long. The CDR3 region is CASSPGGIHQPQHF. The CDR3 DNA reads as TGTGCCAGCAGCCCAGGGGGGATTCATCAGCCCCAGCATTTT.

The chain carries TRBV27 and TRBJ2-2, with 7 positions matching TRBD1. Trimming took 7 bases from V and 10 from J; bases not matched to a gene: 15. Germline CDR1 reads MNHEY; CDR2 reads SMNVEV (reference sequence). CDR3 length: 15 residues. The CDR3 DNA sequence: TGTGCCAGCAACTTATTCGGTACGGGACAGAAGGAGCTGTTTTTT. This gives the protein CASNLFGTGQKELFF.

The rearrangement links TRBV6-4 to TRBJ2-3; TRBD1 matches at 7 bases. The CDR3 covers 14 residues. Trimming cost V 5 bases and J 7 bases; bases outside gene matches: 9. Germline V gives CDR1 MRHNA, CDR2 SNTAGT. The CDR3 reads CASSSTGASNTQYF. The CDR3 coding sequence is TGTGCCAGCAGTTCCACAGGGGCATCGAATACGCAGTATTTT.

CDR3 sequence: CASSEQRSGANVLTF. In DNA form, the CDR3 reads TGTGCCAGCAGCGAACAGCGTTCTGGGGCCAACGTCCTGACTTTC. V gene TRBV2 combines with J gene TRBJ2-6; D call uncertain. Germline CDR1 and CDR2: SNHLY and FYNNEI. Trimming shortened V by 6 bases and J by 1 base, and 10 bases separated the two germline ends. CDR3 size: 15 residues.

The V call is TRBV15, the J call TRBJ2-3; 11 positions agree with TRBD2. Germline V lookup: CDR1 LNHNV, CDR2 YYDKDF (reference sequence). The CDR3 is made up of 19 amino acids. V gave up 4 bases and J gave up 1 base; unmatched junction bases: 13. The CDR3 reads CATSKSSGRAQSRTDTQYF. CDR3 nucleotide sequence: TGTGCCACCAGCAAAAGTAGCGGGAGGGCCCAGTCGCGCACAGATACGCAGTATTTT.

This chain links TRBV27 with TRBJ1-3; TRBD1 aligns across 7 bases. CDR1 is MNHEY, CDR2 SMNVEV, per germline (reference sequence). This CDR3 contains 17 residues. Germline trimming cut 5 bases from V and 0 bases from J; bases unmatched to any gene: 10. The CDR3 reads CASSRSTGTVSGNTIYF. CDR3 DNA: TGTGCCAGCAGTCGATCAACCGGGACAGTCTCTGGAAACACCATATATTTT.

V is TRBV27 and J is TRBJ2-7; 8 bases fit TRBD2. This CDR3 spans 14 amino acids. Losses at the gene ends were 6 bases for V and 0 bases for J; bases not matched to a gene: 4. Per the germline V gene, CDR1 is MNHEY and CDR2 is SMNVEV (reference sequence). CDR3 sequence: CASRQAGDSYEQYF. The CDR3 DNA sequence: TGTGCCAGCAGGCAAGCGGGAGACTCCTACGAGCAGTACTTC.

This chain connects TRBV18 to TRBJ2-5; 7 bases are shared with TRBD1. From germline, CDR1 is KGHSH and CDR2 LQKENI. The CDR3 loop spans 13 amino acids. Trimming cost V 3 bases and J 7 bases; bases outside gene matches: 5. CDR3 nucleotides: TGTGCCAGCTCACCCGGACAGGATGGGACCCAGTACTTC. Its protein product is CASSPGQDGTQYF.

The chain has TRBV2 and TRBJ2-2; TRBD2 matches at 7 bases. From germline, CDR1 is SNHLY and CDR2 FYNNEI. The CDR3 has 14 amino acids. V dropped 7 bases and J dropped 4; count of bases not matched to a gene: 6. The CDR3 spells CASTTGEGTGELFF. CDR3 bases: TGTGCCAGCACCACGGGGGAGGGCACCGGGGAGCTGTTTTTT.

V gene TRBV18 combines with J gene TRBJ2-5; D gene ambiguous. V lost 7 bases, J lost 1 base, and 19 bases lay in between. Germline V gives CDR1 KGHSH, CDR2 LQKENI. The CDR3 runs to 16 residues. As DNA, the CDR3 is TGTGCCAGCTTTATGACTCGGAACATTCTCCAAGAGACCCAGTACTTC. Amino acid sequence: CASFMTRNILQETQYF.

This chain links TRBV20-1 with TRBJ2-7; the D gene is possibly TRBD2 (7 bases). Germline V lookup: CDR1 DFQATT, CDR2 SNEGSKA (reference sequence). CDR3 length: 19 amino acids. Trimming left V 3 bases short and J 3 bases short, with 30 bases between. DNA for the CDR3: TGCAGTGCTAGTCCCGCAACCCAGGAGGGGGGGGTTAGCTACTACGAGCAGTACTTC. It yields the protein CSASPATQEGGVSYYEQYF.

V usage is TRBV6-1 and J usage is TRBJ2-7; D not resolved. Germline CDR1 is MNHNS and CDR2 is SASEGT. V dropped 6 bases and J dropped 2 bases, with 11 bases sitting between them. There are 13 residues in the CDR3. The CDR3 nucleotides are TGTGCCAGCAGCAAGAGAGGTACCTACGAGCAGTACTTC. It codes for CASSKRGTYEQYF.

The chain has TRBV4-2 and TRBJ1-6; D not certain. Trimming cost V 1 base and J 12 bases, with 10 bases left between them. Germline CDR1 LGHNA, CDR2 YNFKEQ. CDR3 length: 13 amino acids. The CDR3 reads CASSQGDYRPLHF. As DNA, the CDR3 is TGTGCCAGCAGCCAAGGAGACTACCGACCCCTCCACTTT.